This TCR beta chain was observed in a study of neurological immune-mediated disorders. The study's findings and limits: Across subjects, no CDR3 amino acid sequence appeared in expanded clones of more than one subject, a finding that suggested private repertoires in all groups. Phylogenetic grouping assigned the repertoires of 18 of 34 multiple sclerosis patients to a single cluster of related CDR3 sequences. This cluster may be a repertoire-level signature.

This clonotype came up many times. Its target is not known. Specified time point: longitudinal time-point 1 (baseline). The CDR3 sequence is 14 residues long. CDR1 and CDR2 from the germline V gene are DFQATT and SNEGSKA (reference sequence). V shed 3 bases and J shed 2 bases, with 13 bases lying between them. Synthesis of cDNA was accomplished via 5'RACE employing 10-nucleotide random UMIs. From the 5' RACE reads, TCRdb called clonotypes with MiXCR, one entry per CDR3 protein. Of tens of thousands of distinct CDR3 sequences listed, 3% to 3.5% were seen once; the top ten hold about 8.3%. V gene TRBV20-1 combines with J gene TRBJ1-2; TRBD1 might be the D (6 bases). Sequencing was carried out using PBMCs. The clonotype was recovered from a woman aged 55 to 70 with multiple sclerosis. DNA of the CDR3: TGCAGTGCTAGTCCGAGGGGGGGCAACTATGGCTACACCTTC. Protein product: CSASPRGGNYGYTF.